This entry lists 30 T cell receptor beta chains sequenced from one sample in a study of cytomegalovirus exposure and HLA in healthy donors. The study ran its PCR with 60 Vbeta and 13 Jbeta primers. Produced via immunoSEQ multiplex PCR; TCRdb's table is partial and in-frame only. The data show more than 95,000 clones, 75% to 85% seen once. The material sequenced was PBMCs. The receptors here all came from a man aged 30 to 39 in good health and CMV-seropositive.

V usage is TRBV9 and J usage is TRBJ1-2; 7 nucleotides agree with TRBD1. Germline-derived CDR1 and CDR2 are SGDLS and YYNGEE. Trimming removed 0 bases from V and 8 bases from J; junction bases left unmatched: 7. CDR3 length: 14 residues. The CDR3 DNA reads as TGTGCCAGCAGCGTAGAAAACAGGGGTGGCGGCTACACCTTC. Translation gives CASSVENRGGGYTF.

This chain links TRBV4-2 with TRBJ2-1; 11 nucleotides agree with TRBD2. The CDR3 has 17 residues. The germline gives CDR1 LGHNA, CDR2 YNFKEQ. V gave up 4 bases and J gave up 1 base; unmatched junction bases: 6. CDR3 residues: CASSPSLAGGSYNEQFF. The CDR3 DNA reads TGTGCCAGCAGCCCCAGTTTAGCGGGGGGGTCCTACAATGAGCAGTTCTTC.

The CDR3 sequence is CSVATSGVNQPQHF. Here the CDR3 DNA reads TGCAGCGTTGCTACATCGGGGGTTAATCAGCCCCAGCATTTT. The rearrangement links TRBV29-1 to TRBJ1-5, with D perhaps matching TRBD1 (5 bases). Germline lookup yields CDR1 SQVTM and CDR2 ANQGSEA. CDR3 length equals 14 residues. V was trimmed by 4 bases and J by 4 bases, leaving 14 bases between them.

The chain has TRBV5-1 and TRBJ1-6, with 7 bases lining up with TRBD1. Germline-derived CDR1 and CDR2 are SGHRS and YFSETQ. Trimming cost V 4 bases and J 6 bases; bases outside gene matches: 10. This CDR3 comprises 16 residues. The CDR3 spells CASSHGTADGNSPLHF. In DNA, the CDR3 is TGCGCCAGCAGCCATGGGACAGCGGATGGTAATTCACCCCTCCACTTT.

The rearrangement uses TRBV27 and TRBJ2-7; a weak D match, TRBD2 (7 bases). The germline CDR1 and CDR2 sequences are MNHEY and SMNVEV (reference sequence). This CDR3 is 14 amino acids long. Trimming took 5 bases from V and 5 from J, leaving 16 bases between them. The CDR3 protein is CASSDWGGPHEQYF. In DNA, the CDR3 is TGTGCCAGCAGTGATTGGGGGGGGCCCCACGAGCAGTACTTC.

This chain links TRBV28 with TRBJ2-2; TRBD1 might be the D (6 bases). Germline CDR1 and CDR2: MDHEN and SYDVKM. The CDR3 totals 16 residues. V dropped 3 bases and J dropped 2 bases, with 13 bases sitting between them. The chain's CDR3 is CASSFAQGTNTGELFF. The CDR3 DNA reads TGTGCCAGCAGTTTCGCTCAGGGGACCAACACCGGGGAGCTGTTTTTT.

This clone was seen a single time. The chain links TRBV19 to TRBJ1-1; tentatively, D is TRBD1 (6 bases). Per germline, CDR1 LNHDA and CDR2 SQIVND (reference sequence). Trimming left V 9 bases short and J 6 bases short, with 20 bases between. CDR3 size: 14 residues. As DNA, the CDR3 is TGTGCCAGCGGGAGGGGGGCCTCTAGGGCTGAAGCTTTCTTT. Its translation is CASGRGASRAEAFF. Variable domain in full (rest from reference TRBV19 and TRBJ1-1): DGGITQSPKYLFRKEGQNVTLSCEQNLNHDAMYWYRQDPGQGLRLIYYSQIVNDFQKGDIAEGYSVSREKKESFPLTVTSAQKNPTAFYLCASGRGASRAEAFFGQGTRLTVV.

This sequence joins TRBV6-6 and TRBJ1-2; 8 bases fit TRBD1. CDR1 MNHNY and CDR2 SVGAGI come from the germline V gene (reference sequence). This CDR3 has 14 residues. V trimming: 0 bases; J trimming: 7 bases; junction bases outside the gene matches: 4. CDR3 coding DNA: TGTGCCAGCAGTTACTCGACAGGGGAGGGTGGCTACACCTTC. It is translated as CASSYSTGEGGYTF.

This chain connects TRBV6-1 to TRBJ2-7, with TRBD2 as a possible D gene (6 bases). Germline-derived CDR1 and CDR2 are MNHNS and SASEGT. Deletions cut 5 bases from V and 2 bases from J, with 13 bases between. This CDR3 has 14 amino acids. DNA of the CDR3: TGTGCCAGCAGTCCCCGTGGAGGGACCTACGAGCAGTACTTC. Translating it yields CASSPRGGTYEQYF.

The J gene is TRBJ1-4, the V gene TRBV10-2, with a tentative D call TRBD1 (5 bases). Deletions cut 0 bases from V and 15 bases from J, with 11 bases between. The CDR3 has 12 residues. Germline V gives CDR1 WSHSY, CDR2 SAAADI. For the CDR3, the DNA is TGCGCCAGCAGTGAGTCCCAGGGAGGGTTGTTTTTT. The encoded protein is CASSESQGGLFF.

This clone came up a few times. V usage is TRBV7-6 and J usage is TRBJ2-1, with 12 nucleotides matching TRBD2. This CDR3 has 18 amino acids. Germline CDR1 is SGHVS and CDR2 is FNYEAQ. V lost 0 bases to trimming and J lost 3 bases; unmatched junction nucleotides: 6. CDR3 nucleotide sequence: TGTGCCAGCAGCTTAGCGGCTAGCGGGGGGGATTACTACAATGAGCAGTTCTTC. Its protein product is CASSLAASGGDYYNEQFF.

The chain uses TRBV25-1 and TRBJ2-2, with 10 bases fitting TRBD2. Germline V gene sequence: CDR1 MGHDK, CDR2 SYGVNS. The CDR3 is 15 residues long. Germline trimming cut 2 bases from V and 3 bases from J; bases unmatched to any gene: 0. The CDR3 nucleotides read TGTGCCAGCAGTGAACTAGCGGGGGACACCGGGGAGCTGTTTTTT. It translates to CASSELAGDTGELFF.

This clone was found once. The chain carries TRBV5-1 and TRBJ2-4, with TRBD2 matching 8 bases. The CDR3 has 16 amino acids. Per the germline V gene, CDR1 is SGHRS and CDR2 is YFSETQ. J gave up 1 base and V 1 base, and 4 bases lay outside the gene matches. CDR3 DNA: TGCGCCAGCAGCTTGTGGGGCGGGGGGGCCAAAAACATTCAGTACTTC. Its protein is CASSLWGGGAKNIQYF.

The V call is TRBV7-9, the J call TRBJ1-2; 7 nucleotides line up with TRBD1. The CDR3 consists of 12 residues. Trimming removed 5 bases from V and 10 bases from J; junction bases left unmatched: 7. Per the germline V gene, CDR1 is SEHNR and CDR2 is FQNEAQ (reference sequence). CDR3 region: CASSATGEDYTF. In DNA, the CDR3 is TGTGCCAGCAGCGCCACAGGGGAGGACTACACCTTC. Drawing the rest from reference TRBV7-9 and TRBJ1-2, the complete variable domain is DTGVSQNPRHKITKRGQNVTFRCDPISEHNRLYWYRQTLGQGPEFLTYFQNEAQLEKSRLLSDRFSAERPKGSFSTLEIQRTEQGDSAMYLCASSATGEDYTFGSGTRLTVV.

The V and J genes are TRBV4-1 and TRBJ1-2, with 7 bases lining up with TRBD1. Germline loops: CDR1 MGHRA, CDR2 YSYEKL. The CDR3 is 14 residues long. After removal of 2 bases from V and 4 bases from J, the junction contained 4 bases not matched to a gene. CDR3 DNA sequence: TGCGCCAGCAGCCAACGGGACAGCTCCTATGGCTACACCTTC. As protein: CASSQRDSSYGYTF.

The CDR3 protein is CASRIGQGVEAFF. CDR3 DNA: TGTGCCAGCAGAATCGGACAGGGCGTGGAAGCTTTCTTT. The chain has TRBV5-5 and TRBJ1-1, with 8 bases fitting TRBD1. This CDR3 contains 13 residues. With V trimmed by 5 bases and J by 8 bases, 8 bases remained unmatched. From germline, CDR1 is SGHKS and CDR2 YYEKEE (reference sequence). Filled out from reference TRBV5-5 and TRBJ1-1, the complete variable domain reads DAGVTQSPTHLIKTRGQQVTLRCSPISGHKSVSWYQQVLGQGPQFIFQYYEKEERGRGNFPDRFSARQFPNYSSELNVNALLLGDSALYLCASRIGQGVEAFFGQGTRLTVV.

The chain couples TRBV2 to TRBJ2-7; the match to TRBD2 covers 14 bases. Germline V gene sequence: CDR1 SNHLY, CDR2 FYNNEI. V shed 6 bases, J shed 2 bases, and the junction held 15 bases outside the gene matches. The CDR3 is made up of 19 amino acids. CDR3 residues: CASSVHSGTSGGLTYEQYF. The CDR3 DNA is TGTGCCAGCAGCGTCCACTCCGGGACTAGCGGGGGCCTTACCTACGAGCAGTACTTC.

The chain uses TRBV5-6 and TRBJ2-3, with 8 bases matching TRBD2. CDR3 length equals 16 residues. V was clipped by 4 bases and J by 0 bases; unmatched bases: 7. Germline-derived CDR1 and CDR2 are SGHDT and YYEEEE. CDR3 in amino acids: CASSLVAGGSTDTQYF. CDR3 nucleotide sequence: TGTGCCAGCAGCCTTGTGGCGGGGGGTAGCACAGATACGCAGTATTTT. The full variable domain, completed using reference TRBV5-6 and TRBJ2-3, is DAGVTQSPTHLIKTRGQQVTLRCSPKSGHDTVSWYQQALGQGPQFIFQYYEEEERQRGNFPDRFSGHQFPNYSSELNVNALLLGDSALYLCASSLVAGGSTDTQYFGPGTRLTVL.

This rearrangement joins TRBV6-5 to TRBJ1-1, with TRBD1 matching over 9 bases. Germline V gives CDR1 MNHEY, CDR2 SVGAGI. This CDR3 comprises 15 residues. V shed 6 bases, J shed 4 bases, and the junction held 9 bases outside the gene matches. CDR3 loop: CASSRTGDPLTEAFF. DNA of the CDR3: TGTGCCAGCAGCCGGACAGGGGACCCCCTCACTGAAGCTTTCTTT.

The V gene is TRBV5-5, the J gene TRBJ2-7; 8 positions match TRBD2. The germline CDR1 and CDR2 sequences are SGHKS and YYEKEE (reference sequence). V trimming: 5 bases; J trimming: 3 bases; junction bases outside the gene matches: 10. The CDR3 is 15 residues long. The CDR3 DNA reads as TGTGCCAGCAGAGCAAAACGGGGGGGAGACTACGAGCAGTACTTC. It codes for CASRAKRGGDYEQYF.

In this sample, this clone turned up once. The gene calls are TRBV13 and TRBJ2-1; weak D call: TRBD1 (6 bases). Germline values: CDR1 PRHDT, CDR2 FYEKMQ (reference sequence). The germline V and J ends were trimmed by 3 bases and 8 bases, with 20 bases remaining between them. CDR3 length equals 16 residues. The CDR3 spells CASSFDHQGPGDEQFF. The CDR3, as DNA: TGTGCCAGCAGCTTTGACCACCAGGGGCCCGGGGATGAGCAGTTCTTC.

This rearrangement joins TRBV29-1 to TRBJ1-2; 11 nucleotides match TRBD1. The germline gives CDR1 SQVTM, CDR2 ANQGSEA. The CDR3 runs to 13 residues. The junction had 3 bases not matched to a gene; V was cut back by 6 bases and J by 3 bases. The CDR3 DNA sequence: TGCAGCGTGACGGGACAGGGGGACTATGGCTACACCTTC. This encodes CSVTGQGDYGYTF.

Regarding this clone: This sample also contains other DNA sequences that code for the same CDR3. The V call is TRBV6-1, the J call TRBJ1-2; D gene uncertain. The V gene lost 5 bases and the J gene lost 8 bases, with 12 bases spanning the gap. In germline, CDR1 is MNHNS, CDR2 SASEGT. This CDR3 is built from 12 residues. The CDR3 DNA follows: TGTGCCAGCAGTCAACGTTCGGGAGGCTACACCTTC. Translation gives CASSQRSGGYTF.

The rearrangement joins TRBV4-1 to TRBJ2-5, with D possibly matching TRBD2 (6 bases). CDR1 MGHRA and CDR2 YSYEKL come from the germline V gene. Trimming removed 2 bases from V and 2 bases from J, with 15 bases in between. The CDR3 is 16 residues long. This CDR3 is CASSQIWGDSQETQYF. CDR3 in DNA: TGCGCCAGCAGCCAAATTTGGGGGGATTCACAAGAGACCCAGTACTTC.

The V gene is TRBV9, the J gene TRBJ2-7; TRBD2 is a possible D gene (6 bases). Germline V lookup: CDR1 SGDLS, CDR2 YYNGEE. The V gene lost 0 bases and the J gene lost 4 bases, with 11 bases spanning the gap. The CDR3 is 14 residues long. The CDR3 loop is CASSVGGNGYEQYF. CDR3 bases: TGTGCCAGCAGCGTAGGCGGGAATGGATACGAGCAGTACTTC.

V usage is TRBV19 and J usage is TRBJ2-1; D is ambiguous. CDR1 is LNHDA and CDR2 is SQIVND in the germline V gene (reference sequence). The CDR3 sequence is 19 residues long. V was trimmed by 4 bases and J by 3 bases, leaving 25 bases between them. In DNA, the CDR3 is TGTGCCAGTAGTAAGGTATTGTCTTTTGAGGCCCCGCGCTACAATGAGCAGTTCTTC. This gives the protein CASSKVLSFEAPRYNEQFF.

Notes on this clone: At the DNA level, this CDR3 is encoded by other sequences in the same sample as well. The rearrangement joins TRBV4-1 to TRBJ2-3; 8 bases line up with TRBD1. CDR3 size: 16 residues. Germline CDR1 is MGHRA and CDR2 is YSYEKL. The V segment lost 0 bases and the J segment 6 bases; nucleotides outside the gene matches: 8. The CDR3 region has the DNA TGCGCCAGCAGCCAAGACTGGCAGGGGGCAGGCGATACGCAGTATTTT. It translates to CASSQDWQGAGDTQYF.

The chain carries TRBV7-2 and TRBJ1-1, with D unclear. This CDR3 has 15 residues. The germline V gene encodes CDR1 SGHTA and CDR2 FQGNSA. Trimming took off 0 bases at V and 1 base at J, with 9 bases between the two ends. Written as DNA, the CDR3 is TGTGCCAGCAGCTTAGCGAACTCGAGGAACACTGAAGCTTTCTTT. This sequence encodes CASSLANSRNTEAFF.

The J gene is TRBJ2-1, the V gene TRBV9; 10 positions match TRBD2. V lost 2 bases and J lost 4; bases outside the gene matches: 3. The CDR3 is 15 amino acids. The germline gives CDR1 SGDLS, CDR2 YYNGEE. CDR3 in DNA: TGTGCCAGCAGCGTTCCTAGCGGGGGTTACAATGAGCAGTTCTTC. Its protein product is CASSVPSGGYNEQFF.

V gene TRBV6-5 combines with J gene TRBJ1-1; the D gene is possibly TRBD1 (5 bases). The CDR3 totals 15 residues. V gave up 8 bases and J gave up 0 bases, with 16 bases separating them. The V gene's germline CDR1 is MNHEY and CDR2 SVGAGI. The CDR3 is CASLTGLSMNTEAFF. The CDR3 coding sequence is TGTGCCAGCCTAACAGGTCTCAGCATGAACACTGAAGCTTTCTTT.